The 22 T cell receptor beta chains below come from one sample, sequenced in a study of cytomegalovirus exposure and HLA in healthy donors. Primers included in the PCR were 60 Vbeta and 13 Jbeta primers. Clones were read by immunoSEQ multiplex PCR, and TCRdb kept only the in-frame ones, dropping some. The sample lists 120,000 or so clones; around 79% were seen once. The sequenced material came from PBMCs. These receptor sequences come from a woman aged 18-29 years in good health and CMV-seronegative.

The chain uses TRBV6-5 and TRBJ2-2, with 10 bases that match TRBD1. V was clipped by 5 bases and J by 5 bases; unmatched bases: 5. CDR3 size: 15 residues. The V gene's germline CDR1 is MNHEY and CDR2 SVGAGI. CDR3 region: CASSVDRGITGELFF. Written as DNA, the CDR3 is TGTGCCAGCAGTGTGGACAGGGGGATAACCGGGGAGCTGTTTTTT.

The CDR3 nucleotides are TGTGCCAGCAGCTTGGGGCTAGCAGGACAAGAGACCCAGTACTTC. Translation: CASSLGLAGQETQYF. The genes are TRBV5-8 and TRBJ2-5; D might be TRBD2 (5 bases). The CDR3 consists of 15 residues. Between the trimmed V and J ends, which lost 0 bases and 2 bases, there was a span of 11 bases. The germline V gene encodes CDR1 SGHTS and CDR2 YDEGEE.

V and J are TRBV28 and TRBJ2-7, with 8 bases matching TRBD1. The CDR3 loop spans 14 amino acids. Trimming removed 7 bases from V and 1 base from J; junction bases left unmatched: 6. CDR1 is MDHEN, CDR2 SYDVKM, per germline. The CDR3 protein is CASIRTGNSYEQYF. In DNA, the CDR3 is TGTGCCAGCATTCGGACAGGGAATTCCTACGAGCAGTACTTC.

This sequence joins TRBV21-1 and TRBJ1-2; the table's D call of TRBD1 was not tested on the DNA. TRBV21-1 is marked as a pseudogene. The CDR3 length is 14 residues. CDR3 protein: CASSASGGIYGYTF. The CDR3 coding sequence is TGTGCCAGCAGCGCCTCAGGGGGCATCTATGGCTACACCTTC.

This clone has just a few counts. The V and J genes are TRBV5-6 and TRBJ1-4, with no clear D. The V and J ends lost 1 base and 0 bases respectively, with 13 bases between them. CDR1 SGHDT and CDR2 YYEEEE come from the germline V gene. The CDR3 has 17 amino acids. The CDR3 is CASSLTAAYATNEKLFF. In DNA, the CDR3 is TGTGCCAGCAGCTTGACAGCCGCGTATGCAACTAATGAAAAACTGTTTTTT.

V and J are TRBV28 and TRBJ1-4; a possible D gene is TRBD1 (5 bases). Trimming removed 6 bases at V and 6 bases at J, with 14 bases between. CDR3 length: 14 amino acids. Germline values: CDR1 MDHEN, CDR2 SYDVKM. The CDR3 protein is CASRFLGGDEKLFF. DNA for the CDR3: TGTGCCAGCAGGTTCTTGGGGGGGGATGAAAAACTGTTTTTT.

V gene TRBV11-2 combines with J gene TRBJ1-2; tentative D call: TRBD1 (6 bases). Per the germline V gene, CDR1 is SGHAT and CDR2 is FQNNGV. Trimming stripped 6 bases from V and 1 base from J, with 12 bases between. The CDR3 contains 14 residues. Here the CDR3 reads CASSQGISNYGYTF. CDR3 sequence (DNA): TGTGCCAGCAGTCAGGGGATCAGTAACTATGGCTACACCTTC.

J is TRBJ1-1 and V is TRBV7-9, with 7 bases that match TRBD1. The CDR3 runs to 16 residues. J gave up 0 bases and V 5 bases, and 9 bases lay outside the gene matches. The germline V gene has CDR1 SEHNR and CDR2 FQNEAQ (reference sequence). CDR3 protein: CASSPWDSRMNTEAFF. For the CDR3, the DNA is TGTGCCAGCAGCCCATGGGACAGTCGTATGAACACTGAAGCTTTCTTT.

The J gene is TRBJ1-4, the V gene TRBV15, with 11 bases lining up with TRBD1. Germline CDR1 reads LNHNV; CDR2 reads YYDKDF (reference sequence). CDR3 length: 17 amino acids. V shed 5 bases, J shed 8 bases, and the junction held 13 bases outside the gene matches. The CDR3 loop is CATSLGQGADLGEKLFF. In DNA, the CDR3 is TGTGCCACCAGCCTCGGACAGGGGGCGGATTTGGGCGAAAAACTGTTTTTT.

This clone was seen a single time. The rearrangement joins TRBV5-5 to TRBJ1-3; D is unclear. Germline V gene lookup returns CDR1 SGHKS and CDR2 YYEKEE (reference sequence). CDR3 length equals 14 residues. V was cut by 2 bases and J by 0 bases, with 6 bases left in between. The DNA of the CDR3 is TGTGCCAGCAGCTTACAAGTCTCTGGAAACACCATATATTTT. Protein product: CASSLQVSGNTIYF.

This clone occurred a few times. This chain links TRBV6-5 with TRBJ1-1, with a weak D call TRBD1 (5 bases). Germline assignment: CDR1 MNHEY and CDR2 SVGAGI. Between the trimmed V and J ends, which lost 2 bases and 1 base, there was a span of 11 bases. CDR3 length: 15 amino acids. The CDR3 nucleotides are TGTGCCAGCAGTTACGGGGCAGTCAAGAACACTGAAGCTTTCTTT. This encodes CASSYGAVKNTEAFF.

The sample holds a few counts of this clone. The V gene is TRBV27, the J gene TRBJ2-1; 11 bases are a match to TRBD2. The germline CDR1 and CDR2 sequences are MNHEY and SMNVEV (reference sequence). There are 16 residues in the CDR3. V trimming: 9 bases; J trimming: 2 bases; junction bases outside the gene matches: 9. The CDR3 spells CASWELAGGPYNEQFF. The DNA of the CDR3 is TGTGCCAGTTGGGAATTAGCGGGAGGGCCCTACAATGAGCAGTTCTTC.

This clone has just a few counts. This chain joins TRBV10-2 and TRBJ2-7; possibly TRBD2 for D (6 bases). The germline CDR1 and CDR2 sequences are WSHSY and SAAADI. CDR3 length equals 13 residues. V dropped 7 bases and J dropped 3 bases, with 13 bases sitting between them. The CDR3: CASTPGLIYEQYF. The DNA for the CDR3 is TGCGCCAGCACTCCGGGACTGATCTACGAGCAGTACTTC.

The rearrangement joins TRBV10-1 to TRBJ2-3; 10 nucleotides agree with TRBD2. Germline CDR1 is WNHNN and CDR2 is SYGVQD (reference sequence). J was trimmed by 5 bases and V by 8 bases; bases with no gene match: 10. The CDR3 is 15 residues long. Written as DNA, the CDR3 is TGCGCCAGCTCCTTGTCTAGCGGGAGAGGAGATACGCAGTATTTT. Translating it yields CASSLSSGRGDTQYF.

The V gene is TRBV27, the J gene TRBJ2-7, with 7 bases that match TRBD1. There are 16 residues in the CDR3. V was pared by 5 bases and J by 4 bases, with 14 bases of the junction left unmatched. Germline V gene sequence: CDR1 MNHEY, CDR2 SMNVEV (reference sequence). The CDR3 loop is CASSASRQGSRYEQYF. The CDR3 DNA reads as TGTGCCAGCAGTGCCAGTCGACAGGGAAGTAGGTACGAGCAGTACTTC.

In DNA form, the CDR3 reads TGTGCCAGCAGTTCCCCCCGGACAGGGAAGTACGAGCAGTACTTC. Translation: CASSSPRTGKYEQYF. The chain has TRBV27 and TRBJ2-7; 8 bases agree with TRBD1. After removal of 4 bases from V and 4 bases from J, the junction contained 9 bases not matched to a gene. The CDR3 covers 15 residues. Germline assignment: CDR1 MNHEY and CDR2 SMNVEV (reference sequence).

About this clone itself: A junction boundary mismatches the germline segment, possibly from a read error. The genes are TRBV25-1 and TRBJ2-4; possibly TRBD2 for D (6 bases). From germline, CDR1 is MGHDK and CDR2 SYGVNS. The CDR3 runs to 15 residues. Here the CDR3 DNA reads TGTGCCAGCAAGGACACGGGAGAAGGCAAAAACAGTCAGTACTTC. Protein: CASKDTGEGKNSQYF.

This rearrangement joins TRBV25-1 to TRBJ2-3; 8 bases line up with TRBD2. Germline loops: CDR1 MGHDK, CDR2 SYGVNS. The length of the CDR3 is 16 residues. V lost 5 bases and J lost 2; bases outside the gene matches: 9. The CDR3 region is CASSIRAGGFTDTQYF. The CDR3 DNA sequence: TGTGCCAGCAGTATTAGGGCGGGAGGCTTCACAGATACGCAGTATTTT.

In nucleotides, the CDR3 is TGTGCCAGCAGTCGACAGTACAATCAGCCCCAGCATTTT. Translation gives CASSRQYNQPQHF. This chain uses TRBV27 with TRBJ1-5, with TRBD1 as a possible D gene (5 bases). The germline CDR1 and CDR2 sequences are MNHEY and SMNVEV (reference sequence). There are 13 residues in the CDR3. V lost 5 bases to trimming and J lost 3 bases, with 8 bases between them.

This clone turned up a few times. The chain is built from TRBV7-2 and TRBJ2-2; no firm D call. The CDR3 sequence is 16 residues long. The germline V gene encodes CDR1 SGHTA and CDR2 FQGNSA. V was trimmed by 5 bases and J by 2 bases, leaving 15 bases between them. CDR3 sequence reads: CASSPQPGSNTGELFF. CDR3 nucleotides: TGTGCCAGCAGCCCTCAGCCGGGTTCCAACACCGGGGAGCTGTTTTTT.

J is TRBJ2-3 and V is TRBV7-6; tentative D call: TRBD2 (5 bases). Germline loops: CDR1 SGHVS, CDR2 FNYEAQ. The CDR3 runs 16 residues. V lost 4 bases and J lost 1, with 15 bases in between. CDR3 sequence: CASSSSGRRGTDTQYF. CDR3 DNA: TGTGCCAGCAGCTCCTCCGGCAGGCGGGGCACAGATACGCAGTATTTT.

This chain links TRBV27 with TRBJ1-5; 10 bases map to TRBD1. V was pared by 5 bases and J by 7 bases, with 8 bases of the junction left unmatched. This CDR3 region has 15 residues. Germline CDR1 and CDR2: MNHEY and SMNVEV (reference sequence). The CDR3 here is CASSLPRDRGQPQHF. The CDR3 DNA reads TGTGCCAGCAGTCTGCCCCGGGACAGGGGACAGCCCCAGCATTTT.